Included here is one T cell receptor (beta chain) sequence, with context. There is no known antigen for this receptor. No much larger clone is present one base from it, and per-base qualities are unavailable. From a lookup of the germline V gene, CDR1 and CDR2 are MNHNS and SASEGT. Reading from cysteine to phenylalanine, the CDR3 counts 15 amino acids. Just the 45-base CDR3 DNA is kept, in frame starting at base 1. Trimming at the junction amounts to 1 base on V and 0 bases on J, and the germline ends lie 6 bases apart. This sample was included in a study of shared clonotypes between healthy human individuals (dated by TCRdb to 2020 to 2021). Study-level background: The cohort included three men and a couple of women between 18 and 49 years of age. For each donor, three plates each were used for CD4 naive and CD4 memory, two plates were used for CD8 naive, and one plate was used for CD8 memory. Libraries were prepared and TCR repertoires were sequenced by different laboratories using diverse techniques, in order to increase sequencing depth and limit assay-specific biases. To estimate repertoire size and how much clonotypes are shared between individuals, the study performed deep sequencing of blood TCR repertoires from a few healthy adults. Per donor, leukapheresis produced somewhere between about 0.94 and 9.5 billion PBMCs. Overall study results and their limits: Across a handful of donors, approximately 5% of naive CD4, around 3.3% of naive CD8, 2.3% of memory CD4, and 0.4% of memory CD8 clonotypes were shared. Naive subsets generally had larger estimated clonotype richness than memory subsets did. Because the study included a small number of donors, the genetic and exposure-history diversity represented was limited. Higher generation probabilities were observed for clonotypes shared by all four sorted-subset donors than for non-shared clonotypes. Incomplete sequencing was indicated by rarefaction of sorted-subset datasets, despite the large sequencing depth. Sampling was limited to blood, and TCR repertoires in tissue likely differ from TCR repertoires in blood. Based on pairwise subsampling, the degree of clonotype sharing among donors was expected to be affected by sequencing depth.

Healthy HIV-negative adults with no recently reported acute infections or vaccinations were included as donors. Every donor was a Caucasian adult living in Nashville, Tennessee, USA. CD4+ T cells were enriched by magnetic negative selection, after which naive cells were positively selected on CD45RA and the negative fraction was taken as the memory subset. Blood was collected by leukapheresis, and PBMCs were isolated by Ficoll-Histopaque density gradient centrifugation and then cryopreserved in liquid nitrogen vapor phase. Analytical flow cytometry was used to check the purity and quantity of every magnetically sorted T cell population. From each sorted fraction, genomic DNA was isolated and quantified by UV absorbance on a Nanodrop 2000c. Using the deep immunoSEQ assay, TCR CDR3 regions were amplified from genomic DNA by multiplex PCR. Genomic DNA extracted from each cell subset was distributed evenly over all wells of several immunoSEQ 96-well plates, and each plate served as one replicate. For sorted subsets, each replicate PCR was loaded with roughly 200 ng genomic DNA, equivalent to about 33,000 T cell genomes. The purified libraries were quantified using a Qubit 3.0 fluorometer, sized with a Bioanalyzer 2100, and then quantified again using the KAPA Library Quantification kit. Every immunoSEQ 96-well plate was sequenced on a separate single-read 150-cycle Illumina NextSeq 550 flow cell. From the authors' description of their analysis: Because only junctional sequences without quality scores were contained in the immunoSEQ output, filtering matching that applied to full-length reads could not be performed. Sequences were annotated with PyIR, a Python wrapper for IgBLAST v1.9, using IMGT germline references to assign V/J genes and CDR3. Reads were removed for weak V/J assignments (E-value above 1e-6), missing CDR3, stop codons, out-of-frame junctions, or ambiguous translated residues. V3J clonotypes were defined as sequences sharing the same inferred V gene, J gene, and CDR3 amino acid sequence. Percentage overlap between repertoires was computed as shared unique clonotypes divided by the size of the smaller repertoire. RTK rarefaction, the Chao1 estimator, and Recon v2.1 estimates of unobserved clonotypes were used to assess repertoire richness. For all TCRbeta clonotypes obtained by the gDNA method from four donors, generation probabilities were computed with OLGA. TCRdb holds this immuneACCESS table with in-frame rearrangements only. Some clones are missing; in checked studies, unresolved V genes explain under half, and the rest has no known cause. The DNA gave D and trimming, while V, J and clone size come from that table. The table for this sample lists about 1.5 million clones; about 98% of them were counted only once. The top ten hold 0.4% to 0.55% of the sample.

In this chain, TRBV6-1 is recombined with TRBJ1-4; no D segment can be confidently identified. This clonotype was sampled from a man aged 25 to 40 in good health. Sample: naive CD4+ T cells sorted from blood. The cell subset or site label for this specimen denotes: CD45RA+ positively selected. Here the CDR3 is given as CASSEGPSTNEKLFF. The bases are TGTGCCAGCAGTGAAGGACCCTCAACTAATGAAAAACTGTTTTTT.